Given below is one T cell receptor beta chain in context. This sample was included in a study of cytomegalovirus exposure and HLA in healthy donors. Germline values: CDR1 SGHKS, CDR2 YYEKEE (reference sequence). This CDR3 contains 12 residues. V lost 4 bases and J lost 9, with 10 bases in between. Here immunoSEQ multiplex PCR was the method, and the copy in TCRdb shows in-frame clones only, minus some. This sample has over 100,000 clones; 88% occur once, and the top ten carry about 6.3%. The clonotype originates from a woman aged 18 to 35 in good health and CMV-seropositive. J is TRBJ2-2 and V is TRBV5-5; tentatively, D is TRBD2 (5 bases). The material sequenced was PBMCs. CDR3 nucleotides: TGTGCCAGCAGCGACCGAGGGTGGGAGCTGTTTTTT. Residues: CASSDRGWELFF.